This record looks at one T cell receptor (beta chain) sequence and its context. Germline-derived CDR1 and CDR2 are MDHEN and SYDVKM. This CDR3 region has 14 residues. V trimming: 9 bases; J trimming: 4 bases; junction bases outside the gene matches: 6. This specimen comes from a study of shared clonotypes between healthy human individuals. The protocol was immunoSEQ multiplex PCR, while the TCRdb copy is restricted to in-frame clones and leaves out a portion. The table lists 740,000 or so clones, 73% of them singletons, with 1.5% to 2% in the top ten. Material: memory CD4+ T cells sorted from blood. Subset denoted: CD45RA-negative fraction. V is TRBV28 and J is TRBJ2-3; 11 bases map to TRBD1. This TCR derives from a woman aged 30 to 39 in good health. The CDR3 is CASLGTGGPDTQYF. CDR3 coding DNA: TGTGCCAGTTTAGGGACAGGGGGACCAGATACGCAGTATTTT.